This T cell receptor beta chain was sequenced for a study of shared clonotypes between healthy human individuals. General observations from the study: Unshared clonotypes carried lower generation probabilities than those common to all four donors.

Looked up from germline, CDR1 is SGHTA and CDR2 is FQGNSA. V was trimmed by 2 bases and J by 5 bases, leaving 6 bases between them. CDR3 length: 13 residues. Concerning this clone itself: Antigen specificity is unknown.

The protocol was immunoSEQ multiplex PCR, while the TCRdb copy is restricted to in-frame clones and leaves out a portion. The table has fewer than 1.6 million clones, approximately 98.5% seen once. Sequencing was done on a sample of naive CD4+ T cells sorted from blood. The subset here: CD45RA+ positively selected. The chain is built from TRBV7-2 and TRBJ2-2; D perhaps matches TRBD2 (5 bases). This clonotype was obtained from a man aged 25-40 years in good health. CDR3 sequence: CASSLRDTGELFF. CDR3 nucleotides: TGTGCCAGCAGCTTACGGGATACCGGGGAGCTGTTTTTT.